These 32 T cell receptor beta chains originate from one sample sequenced in a study of molecular identifiers for immune sequencing clone quantification. TCRdb redid the calling of the PCR reads with MiXCR, one entry per CDR3 protein. Counted here are more than 450,000 distinct CDR3 sequences, less than 30% occurring once; the ten biggest clones make up under 0.8%. The sample was naive CD8+ T cells from blood, with Jurkat cell RNA spiked in. As for subset: FACS-sorted CD8+CD4-CCR7+CD45RA+ naive T cells. Source of these receptors: a human donor in good health. Some libraries in this study had Jurkat cell RNA spiked in.

The chain recombines TRBV11-2 with TRBJ2-5, with unresolved D. This CDR3 has 14 residues. Germline V gives CDR1 SGHAT, CDR2 FQNNGV. Trimming took off 0 bases at V and 2 bases at J, with 7 bases between the two ends. The DNA for the CDR3 is TGTGCCAGCAGCTTAGAACACAGACAAGAGACCCAGTACTTC. Translated, it gives CASSLEHRQETQYF.

This clonotype has a count of ten or more. CDR3 DNA: TGCGCCAGCAGCCAAGCCAGCTCGCAGGGAGTAGAAAATGAGCAGTTCTTC. Protein: CASSQASSQGVENEQFF. The chain couples TRBV4-3 to TRBJ2-1; possibly TRBD1 or TRBD2 for D (5 bases each). The CDR3 spans 17 residues. CDR1 and CDR2 (germline): LGHNA, YSLEER. Trimming took 1 base from V and 7 from J, leaving 20 bases between them.

This rearrangement joins TRBV7-2 to TRBJ2-3; D gene uncertain. Trimming took 2 bases from V and 6 from J, leaving 9 bases between them. CDR1 and CDR2 from the germline V gene are SGHTA and FQGNSA. CDR3 size: 13 residues. In DNA form, the CDR3 reads TGTGCCAGCAGCTTATTGTCAGTGGATACGCAGTATTTT. This translates into CASSLLSVDTQYF.

Only a few counts were recorded for this clonotype. V gene TRBV2 combines with J gene TRBJ2-1, with 11 nucleotides matching TRBD2. The CDR3 is 15 amino acids. J gave up 1 base and V 10 bases, and 6 bases lay outside the gene matches. Germline V CDR1 and CDR2: SNHLY, FYNNEI. The CDR3 sequence is CATSGTSGSYNEQFF. CDR3 sequence (DNA): TGTGCCACATCAGGGACTAGCGGATCCTACAATGAGCAGTTCTTC. The whole variable domain, remainder taken from reference TRBV2 and TRBJ2-1, is EPEVTQTPSHQVTQMGQEVILRCVPISNHLYFYWYRQILGQKVEFLVSFYNNEISEKSEIFDDQFSVERPDGSNFTLKIRSTKLEDSAMYFCATSGTSGSYNEQFFGPGTRLTVL.

As for this clonotype: A much larger clone is a single base away; this may be a read error. This chain connects TRBV7-9 to TRBJ2-7; 10 bases agree with TRBD1. The CDR3 has 15 amino acids. CDR1 and CDR2 (germline): SEHNR, FQNEAQ (reference sequence). This CDR3 is CASSLGGQGTYKQYF. For the CDR3, the DNA is TGTGCCAGCAGCTTAGGGGGACAGGGGACCTACAAGCAGTACTTC.

About this clonotype: One end of the junction varies from germline; a read error may be responsible. This chain uses TRBV29-1 with TRBJ2-1; D remains unclear. The CDR3 consists of 12 residues. CDR1 is SQVTM and CDR2 is ANQGSEA in the germline V gene. This CDR3 reads CSGTTTNNEQSF. The CDR3 bases are TGCAGCGGGACGACGACCAACAATGAGCAGTCCTTC.

The rearrangement links TRBV10-3 to TRBJ1-5; 12 positions match TRBD1. Germline CDR1 reads ENHRY; CDR2 reads SYGVKD. The junction had 1 base not matched to a gene; V was cut back by 6 bases and J by 1 base. This CDR3 comprises 15 residues. CDR3 region: CAIRGQGASNQPQHF. Written as DNA, the CDR3 is TGTGCCATCAGGGGACAGGGGGCCAGCAATCAGCCCCAGCATTTT.

This clonotype was counted ten times or more. The CDR3 spells CASSLGPGANEQYF. In DNA form, the CDR3 reads TGTGCCAGCAGCTTGGGTCCGGGGGCAAACGAGCAGTACTTC. This sequence joins TRBV5-4 and TRBJ2-7; D tentatively reads TRBD1 or TRBD2 (6 bases each). The CDR3 spans 14 residues. Trimming removed 0 bases at V and 5 bases at J, with 12 bases between. Germline CDR1 reads SGHNT; CDR2 reads YYREEE (reference sequence).

This clonotype was counted only a few times. The V gene is TRBV28, the J gene TRBJ1-2; D is unclear. CDR3 size: 14 residues. Germline loops: CDR1 MDHEN, CDR2 SYDVKM. V lost 4 bases to trimming and J lost 2 bases, with 11 bases between them. The CDR3: CASSSRGGNYGYTF. CDR3 DNA: TGTGCCAGCAGTTCCCGCGGAGGGAACTATGGCTACACCTTC.

As regards this clonotype: One end of the junction is discordant with germline, which a read error may explain. This chain connects TRBV5-3 to TRBJ2-7; 11 nucleotides align to TRBD2. TRBV5-3 is filed as an ORF, its function uncertain. The CDR3 length is 17 residues. In nucleotides, the CDR3 is TGTGCCAGCAGCTTCGGGTCACTAGCGGGAGATGAGTACGAGCAGTACTTC. Residues: CASSFGSLAGDEYEQYF.

The chain recombines TRBV10-3 with TRBJ1-5, with unresolved D. CDR3 length: 16 amino acids. Between the trimmed V and J ends, which lost 0 bases and 2 bases, there was a span of 11 bases. Germline V gene data show CDR1 as ENHRY and CDR2 as SYGVKD. CDR3 sequence: CAISESWGNGNQPQHF. As DNA, the CDR3 is TGTGCCATCAGTGAGTCGTGGGGTAATGGCAATCAGCCCCAGCATTTT.

The gene calls are TRBV4-1 and TRBJ2-1, with D possibly matching TRBD1 (5 bases). Trimming took off 3 bases at V and 3 bases at J, with 18 bases between the two ends. CDR3 length equals 17 residues. Germline lookup yields CDR1 MGHRA and CDR2 YSYEKL. The CDR3 region is CASSHPPLVRDYNEQFF. The CDR3 nucleotides are TGCGCCAGCAGCCATCCCCCTTTGGTCAGGGACTACAATGAGCAGTTCTTC.

V and J are TRBV20-1 and TRBJ1-3; the D is unclear. The CDR3 contains 15 residues. V was shortened by 1 base and J by 0 bases, with 10 bases between the two germline ends. Germline V gene data show CDR1 as DFQATT and CDR2 as SNEGSKA (reference sequence). The CDR3, as DNA: TGCAGTGCTAGAGGTTATCTGAGCTCTGGAAACACCATATATTTT. It translates to CSARGYLSSGNTIYF.

The chain joins TRBV20-1 to TRBJ2-7; 7 nucleotides align to TRBD2. The CDR3 runs to 16 residues. V was pared by 3 bases and J by 0 bases, with 11 bases of the junction left unmatched. Germline assignment: CDR1 DFQATT and CDR2 SNEGSKA (reference sequence). The CDR3: CSASVPGLEGSYEQYF. CDR3 DNA: TGCAGTGCTAGTGTCCCCGGACTAGAGGGCTCCTACGAGCAGTACTTC.

This clonotype was counted at least ten times. The genes are TRBV18 and TRBJ2-7, with 8 nucleotides matching TRBD2. J gave up 4 bases and V 0 bases, and 8 bases lay outside the gene matches. Looked up from germline, CDR1 is KGHSH and CDR2 is LQKENI. The length of the CDR3 is 16 residues. The DNA for the CDR3 is TGTGCCAGCTCACCACCGGTCGGGAGGGCCGGGTACGAGCAGTACTTC. Translated: CASSPPVGRAGYEQYF.

This clonotype was seen at least ten times. The genes are TRBV7-9 and TRBJ2-5; TRBD2 agrees at 7 bases. From germline, CDR1 is SEHNR and CDR2 FQNEAQ (reference sequence). The CDR3 is made up of 14 amino acids. With V trimmed by 4 bases and J by 5 bases, 7 bases remained unmatched. The CDR3 loop reads CASSSSGEAETQYF. DNA of the CDR3: TGTGCCAGCAGCTCCAGCGGGGAGGCTGAGACCCAGTACTTC.

This clonotype was counted between two and nine times. V usage is TRBV27 and J usage is TRBJ2-4; TRBD2 matches at 7 bases. V was clipped by 2 bases and J by 7 bases; unmatched bases: 2. The CDR3 has 13 residues. CDR1 is MNHEY, CDR2 SMNVEV, per germline (reference sequence). CDR3 in amino acids: CASSLAGDNIQYF. The CDR3 region has the DNA TGTGCCAGCAGTTTAGCGGGGGATAACATTCAGTACTTC.

This clonotype was found a few times. This chain uses TRBV9 with TRBJ1-3, with 7 bases that match TRBD1. The ends lost 3 bases at V and 0 bases at J; junction bases unmatched: 6. CDR3 length equals 16 residues. Germline loops: CDR1 SGDLS, CDR2 YYNGEE. The CDR3 here is CASSETGALSGNTIYF. DNA for the CDR3: TGTGCCAGCAGCGAAACAGGGGCCCTCTCTGGAAACACCATATATTTT.

This chain links TRBV6-2 or TRBV6-3 with TRBJ2-7, with D possibly matching TRBD1 (6 bases). CDR1 MNHEY and CDR2 SVGEGT come from the germline V gene. The CDR3 totals 13 residues. The ends were cut back, 4 bases at V and 3 bases at J, with 10 bases in the middle. Here the CDR3 DNA reads TGTGCCAGCAGTTCGGGACATAACTACGAGCAGTACTTC. This translates into CASSSGHNYEQYF.

This clonotype was found many times. The chain has TRBV4-1 and TRBJ1-5; D gene unclear. Germline CDR1 reads MGHRA; CDR2 reads YSYEKL. This CDR3 has 14 amino acids. Trimming cost V 1 base and J 4 bases, with 8 bases left between them. The CDR3 DNA reads as TGCGCCAGCAGCCAAGTTGTAGAGAATCAGCCCCAGCATTTT. This translates into CASSQVVENQPQHF.

This clonotype was recorded a few times. The chain links TRBV7-9 to TRBJ2-7; tentative D call: TRBD1 (5 bases). This CDR3 is built from 13 residues. The germline CDR1 and CDR2 sequences are SEHNR and FQNEAQ (reference sequence). V was pared by 8 bases and J by 0 bases, with 11 bases between. The CDR3 protein is CASQDSTSYEQYF. CDR3 DNA sequence: TGTGCCAGCCAAGACAGTACCTCCTACGAGCAGTACTTC.

This clonotype occurred many times. The rearrangement joins TRBV4-3 to TRBJ2-3; tentatively, D is TRBD2 (7 bases). Germline CDR1 is LGHNA and CDR2 is YSLEER. This CDR3 is 16 amino acids long. The V gene lost 5 bases and the J gene lost 1 base, with 16 bases spanning the gap. The CDR3 region is CASSKNAGAGTDTQYF. The CDR3 region has the DNA TGCGCCAGCAGCAAAAACGCGGGGGCCGGCACAGATACGCAGTATTTT.

This clonotype was counted between two and nine times. The chain uses TRBV29-1 and TRBJ1-1; D is unclear. Per germline, CDR1 SQVTM and CDR2 ANQGSEA. The V end was cut by 4 bases, the J end by 4 bases, with 7 bases between. The CDR3 sequence is 11 residues long. The CDR3 region is CSVAGTTEAFF. The CDR3, as DNA: TGCAGCGTTGCGGGAACCACTGAAGCTTTCTTT.

This clonotype was recorded a few times. The chain carries TRBV7-2 and TRBJ2-7; a weak D match, TRBD2 (6 bases). The CDR3 loop spans 12 amino acids. Trimming stripped 3 bases from V and 7 bases from J, with 10 bases between. Per germline, CDR1 SGHTA and CDR2 FQGNSA. This CDR3 reads CASSFAGGEQYF. The DNA for the CDR3 is TGTGCCAGCAGCTTTGCAGGAGGGGAGCAGTACTTC.

This clonotype has just a few counts. The rearrangement joins TRBV14 to TRBJ2-1; 9 bases match TRBD2. With V trimmed by 0 bases and J by 8 bases, 5 bases remained unmatched. Germline CDR1 SGHDN, CDR2 FVKESK. This CDR3 has 15 amino acids. The CDR3: CASSQERAGGYEQFF. DNA of the CDR3: TGTGCCAGCAGCCAAGAACGAGCGGGGGGCTATGAGCAGTTCTTC.

The table lists this clonotype with many counts. The J gene is TRBJ2-7, the V gene TRBV29-1; 12 bases align to TRBD1. The CDR3 has 16 amino acids. Germline loops: CDR1 SQVTM, CDR2 ANQGSEA. V trimming: 4 bases; J trimming: 5 bases; junction bases outside the gene matches: 12. CDR3 DNA sequence: TGCAGCGTTGGGCTAACGGGACAGGGGGCGCAGAACGAGCAGTACTTC. Translating it yields CSVGLTGQGAQNEQYF.

This clonotype was observed once. This may be a read error, as it is one base from a much larger clone. This chain joins TRBV11-2 and TRBJ2-5; no firm D call. The J call is uncertain, as TRBJ2-1 better fits the DNA end. CDR3 size: 12 residues. Germline lookup yields CDR1 SGHAT and CDR2 FQNNGV. The CDR3 DNA sequence: TGTGCCAGCAGCTCGATTCAAGAGACCCAGTTCTTC. Amino acids: CASSSIQETQFF.

This clonotype was recorded once. At one boundary the junction diverges from the germline segment, which might be a read error. This chain joins TRBV7-3 and TRBJ2-3; D uncertain. CDR3 length: 13 residues. The germline CDR1 and CDR2 sequences are SGHTA and FQGTGA. The CDR3 coding sequence is TGTGCCAGCAGCTCTACCGGCACAGATAAGCAGTATTTT. This encodes CASSSTGTDKQYF.

This clonotype showed up many times. The chain employs TRBV7-9 and TRBJ1-4; tentatively, D is TRBD1 (6 bases). The germline V and J ends were trimmed by 5 bases and 7 bases, with 20 bases remaining between them. Germline CDR1 and CDR2: SEHNR and FQNEAQ (reference sequence). This CDR3 comprises 16 residues. For the CDR3, the DNA is TGTGCCAGCAGCCCCGTTTCAGGGGCGGTTGGTGAAAAACTGTTTTTT. Its protein product is CASSPVSGAVGEKLFF.

Many counts were recorded for this clonotype. This rearrangement joins TRBV4-1 to TRBJ1-6, with 7 bases fitting TRBD1. The CDR3 contains 13 residues. Looked up from germline, CDR1 is MGHRA and CDR2 is YSYEKL. The V and J ends lost 4 bases and 7 bases, in that order; junction bases with no gene match: 1. The DNA for the CDR3 is TGCGCCAGCAGCCTGGGACAGAATTCACCCCTCCACTTT. Translation gives CASSLGQNSPLHF.

The V gene is TRBV10-3, the J gene TRBJ2-1; 8 bases align to TRBD2. Unmatched junction bases numbered 5, after V lost 7 bases and J lost 3 bases. The CDR3 runs 14 residues. CDR1 and CDR2 from the germline V gene are ENHRY and SYGVKD. CDR3 residues: CAIKSGTSYNEQFF. CDR3 in DNA: TGTGCCATCAAGAGTGGGACTAGCTACAATGAGCAGTTCTTC.

J is TRBJ2-3 and V is TRBV12-3 or TRBV12-4; TRBD1 aligns across 10 bases. Trimming cost V 7 bases and J 5 bases; bases outside gene matches: 6. The CDR3 is made up of 14 amino acids. This CDR3 is CASTGDRGRDTQYF. CDR3 nucleotide sequence: TGTGCCAGCACCGGGGACAGGGGTAGAGATACGCAGTATTTT.